The clone carrying this TCR beta chain was counted a single time. The sample comes from a study of blood T cell repertoires in COVID-19. Study background: Material from acute and convalescent COVID-19 was sourced from the United States, Italy and Spain.

Generated by immunoSEQ multiplex PCR, the TCRdb table keeps only in-frame clones and is missing some. The repertoire holds roughly 150,000 clones, under 90% seen once, with around a sixth in the top ten. The germline CDR1 and CDR2 sequences are SNHLY and FYNNEI. Germline trimming cut 0 bases from V and 8 bases from J; bases unmatched to any gene: 7. The CDR3 has 15 residues. The V call is TRBV2, the J call TRBJ1-2, with 9 bases identical to TRBD1. The sample was PBMCs or T cells enriched from blood (not recorded which). This TCR derives from a man aged 55-75 years who had recovered from COVID-19. The CDR3 spells CASSEARQGVKGYTF. In DNA, the CDR3 is TGTGCCAGCAGTGAAGCCCGACAGGGGGTAAAGGGCTACACCTTC. Based on the CDR3 plus reference TRBV2 and TRBJ1-2, the full variable domain is EPEVTQTPSHQVTQMGQEVILRCVPISNHLYFYWYRQILGQKVEFLVSFYNNEISEKSEIFDDQFSVERPDGSNFTLKIRSTKLEDSAMYFCASSEARQGVKGYTFGSGTRLTVV.